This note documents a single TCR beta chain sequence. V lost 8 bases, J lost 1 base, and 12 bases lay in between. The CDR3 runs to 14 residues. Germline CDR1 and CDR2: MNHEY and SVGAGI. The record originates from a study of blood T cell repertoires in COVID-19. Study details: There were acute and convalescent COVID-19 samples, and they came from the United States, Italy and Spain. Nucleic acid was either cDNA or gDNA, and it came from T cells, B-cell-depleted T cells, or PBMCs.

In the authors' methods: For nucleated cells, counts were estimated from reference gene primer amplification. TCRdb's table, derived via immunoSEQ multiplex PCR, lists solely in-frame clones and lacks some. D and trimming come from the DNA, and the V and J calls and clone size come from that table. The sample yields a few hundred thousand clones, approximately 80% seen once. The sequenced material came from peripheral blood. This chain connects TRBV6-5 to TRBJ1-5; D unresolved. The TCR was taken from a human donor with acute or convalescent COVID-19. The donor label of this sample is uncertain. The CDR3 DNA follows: TGTGCCAGCCGAGCGAGGGTAAGCAATCAGCCCCAGCATTTT. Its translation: CASRARVSNQPQHF.